These T cell receptor beta chains were read from a single sample in a study of T cell repertoires in cytomegalovirus infection. MiXCR was run by TCRdb on the reads, yielding one entry per CDR3 protein. The sample has 160,000 or so distinct CDR3 sequences, roughly a quarter seen once. Sequencing input: PBMCs. These receptors were collected from a human donor in good health (CMV status not recorded). Some clones in this sample may be carry-over from other donors' samples. Both conserved end residues are part of each CDR3. A D gene is named only where the DNA matches it firmly.

d_call v_call cdr3_aa
. TRBV6-1 CASSEGGGRNTEAFF
TRBD2 TRBV7-2 CASSLVFPGTSGRAAEDTQYF
TRBD1 TRBV7-9 CASRTGGAGTEAFF
. TRBV5-6 CASSRTARRTEAFF
TRBD1 TRBV28 CASTGQVKGGYSF
. TRBV5-1 CASSEDSTYEQYF
TRBD2 TRBV7-2 CASSPGLGVTYEQYF
TRBD2 TRBV12-3/TRBV12-4 CASRAGGPGATQYF
. TRBV19 CASSITRQILHTGELFF
. TRBV7-3 CASSLGPRSGNTIYF
. TRBV28 CASTRGPTDTGELFF
TRBD1 TRBV12-3/TRBV12-4 CASSFSGGENTEAFF
. TRBV5-5 CASSSGAGDSPLHF
TRBD1 TRBV27 CASRDRGASNQPQHF
. TRBV20-1 CSAPDSSYEQYF
TRBD2 TRBV2 CASSERSGGRLHTQYF
. TRBV20-1 CSARELSRGEDTQYF
. TRBV15 CATSRGGWKTGTPETQYF
. TRBV28 CASRSKGGPYNSPLHF
TRBD1 TRBV5-4 CASSYRTGRQETQYF
. TRBV6-6 CASSYRDQPQHF
TRBD2 TRBV7-4 CASSYRGGDNEQFF
. TRBV7-8 CASSLLPSETQYF
. TRBV10-3 CAISAFDSQVDYGYTF
TRBD1 TRBV6-6 CASSYGQGGYNEQFF
TRBD1 TRBV6-1 CASSYAGQVTEAFF
. TRBV24-1 CATSDAKGRNEQYF
. TRBV29-1 CSVVGGYQETQYF
. TRBV10-3 CAISEYTGSYNEQFF
. TRBV28 CASNPTGYGGELFF
. TRBV7-6 CASSPQRGPRIEAFF
. TRBV2 CASSANSLARDLYEQYF
. TRBV24-1 CATSAAGIGGNEQFF
TRBD1 TRBV5-6 CASSLETGMTAGANVLTF
. TRBV6-6 CASSSQGPFYYGYTF
. TRBV14 CASSQESRGAEAFF
TRBD2 TRBV2 CASHGGRGGFGETQYF
. TRBV2 CASSADSLSNQPQHF
. TRBV29-1 CSTGLGGVSDTQYF
TRBD2 TRBV7-6 CASSQWTSGASYNEQFF
. TRBV6-1 CASMLDRGYTEAFF
. TRBV12-3/TRBV12-4 CASSLQGGGSTNEKLFF
. TRBV7-8 CASSLTASSGNTIYF
TRBD1 TRBV7-2 CASSFRDRGRAFF
. TRBV28 CASSLGDFNQPQHF
. TRBV11-1 CTSSPDRGPSYGYTF
TRBD2 TRBV6-2/TRBV6-3 CASRGGGSGYEQYF
TRBD1 TRBV11-2 CASSFRDRGLDEQFF
TRBD1 TRBV28 CASSGARGTGYNYGYTF
TRBD1 TRBV5-5 CASSLVPTGAYEQYF
. TRBV7-9 CASSARPESSYEQYF
. TRBV7-8 CASGGDDTGELFF
. TRBV27 CASSRLGDPGQETQYF
TRBD2 TRBV10-3 CAISKPSGASTDTQYF
TRBD2 TRBV7-6 CASSLTAGGTYEQYF